This TCR beta chain was sequenced during a study of vaccination effects on CD4 cells after COVID-19. Study results and caveats: Mainly new vaccine-induced clones made up the post-vaccine spike-reactive clones in convalescents. Convalescent patients were scarce, and early post-infection timepoints were absent.

Antigen-specific CD4+ T cell clonotypes were called by their expansion after viral peptide-pool culture in ViraFEST. Following culture for 9 to 11 days, CD4+ T cells were isolated. Infection dated between March and December 2020, before the Alpha, Beta and Delta variants reached the United States. Each participant received a vaccine that was either BNT162b2 or mRNA-1273, given as two doses. Data came from immunoSEQ multiplex PCR; TCRdb stores just in-frame clones and leaves some out. The table lists 14,000 or so clones, around 79% of them singletons. The sample holds one count of this clone. Its antigen is still unknown. Germline values: CDR1 GTSNPN, CDR2 SVGIG (reference sequence). The CDR3 has 14 residues. J gave up 6 bases and V 4 bases, and 8 bases lay outside the gene matches.

The genes are TRBV30 and TRBJ1-4; 7 bases agree with TRBD1. Sequencing used CD4+ T cells from PBMCs cultured with HCoV-NL63 spike peptides, obtained after COVID-19 vaccination. This sequence originates from a human donor who had a prior SARS-CoV-2 infection. CDR3 in amino acids: CAWNTGTAHEKLFF. Here the CDR3 DNA reads TGTGCCTGGAATACCGGGACAGCTCATGAAAAACTGTTTTTT.